The TCR beta chain described here comes from a study of blood T cell repertoires in COVID-19. Whole-study context: T cells, B-cell-depleted T cells, or PBMCs provided the cDNA or gDNA that served as material.

Germline CDR1 SGHRS, CDR2 YFSETQ. This CDR3 is built from 14 residues. Trimming took 4 bases from V and 8 from J; bases not matched to a gene: 9. This clone has only one observation. Under the authors' procedure: Estimates of nucleated cell counts were drawn from the amplification of reference gene primers. The method was immunoSEQ multiplex PCR; TCRdb's version includes in-frame clones alone and lacks a portion of them. V and J calls and clone size are given by that table; D and trimming were obtained from the DNA. This sample yields about 250,000 clones, of which 85% to 90% are seen a single time; approximately 1.4% belongs to the top ten.

V usage is TRBV5-1 and J usage is TRBJ2-1; 7 bases match TRBD1. The TCR comes from an elderly man with acute or convalescent COVID-19. The material sequenced was peripheral blood. The CDR3 nucleotides read TGCGCCAGCAGCCCGAGTCAGGGGGTGGATGAGCAGTTCTTC. Translation gives CASSPSQGVDEQFF.